This T cell receptor (beta chain) derives from a study of T-cell reconstitution after alpha-beta-depleted transplantation in children. Trimming stripped 0 bases from V and 4 bases from J, with 15 bases between. The CDR3 covers 16 residues. Per germline, CDR1 SGHVS and CDR2 FNYEAQ. This clonotype turned up a few times. This sample's TCRbeta library carried unique molecular identifier barcodes. From the PCR reads, TCRdb called clonotypes with MiXCR, one entry per CDR3 protein. The profile shows about 870,000 distinct CDR3 sequences, roughly 16% of them singletons. The source of this sequence is a male patient younger than 18 who had a stem cell transplant for acute lymphoblastic leukemia, so the T cells may come from the graft donor. V and J are TRBV7-6 and TRBJ1-1; D uncertain. Sequenced material: PBMCs, mostly from graft donor cells, taken 360 days after TCRalphabeta/CD19-depleted stem cell transplant. The CDR3 bases are TGTGCCAGCAGCTTAGCGTGGCCCAGCCCGAGCACTGAAGCTTTCTTT. Translated, it gives CASSLAWPSPSTEAFF.